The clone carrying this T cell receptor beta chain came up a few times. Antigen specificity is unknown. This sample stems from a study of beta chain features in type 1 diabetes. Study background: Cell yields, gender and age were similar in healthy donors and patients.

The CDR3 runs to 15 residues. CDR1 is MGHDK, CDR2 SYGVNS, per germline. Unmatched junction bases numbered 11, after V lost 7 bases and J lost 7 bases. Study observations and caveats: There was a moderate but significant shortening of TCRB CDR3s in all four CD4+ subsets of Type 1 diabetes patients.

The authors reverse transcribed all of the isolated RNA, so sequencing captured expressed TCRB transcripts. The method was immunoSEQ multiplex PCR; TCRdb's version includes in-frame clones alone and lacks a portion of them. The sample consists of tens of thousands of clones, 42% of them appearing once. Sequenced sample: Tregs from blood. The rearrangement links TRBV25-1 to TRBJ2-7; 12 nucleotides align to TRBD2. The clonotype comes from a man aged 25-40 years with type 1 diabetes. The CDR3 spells CASTSRLAGDQEQYF. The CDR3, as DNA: TGTGCCAGCACCTCTCGACTAGCGGGAGATCAGGAGCAGTACTTC.